The source of this T cell receptor beta chain is a study of T-cell reconstitution after alpha-beta-depleted transplantation in children (dated by TCRdb to between 2015 and 2016). Notes on the research overall: T-cell immune reconstitution after TCRalphabeta/CD19-depleted allogeneic hematopoietic cell transplantation in children was quantitatively tracked in the study by means of TCR repertoire profiling.

The CDR1 and CDR2 encoded by the germline V gene are SGHVS and FQNEAQ. The germline V and J ends show losses of 4 bases and 3 bases respectively, and no gene match explains 5 bases of the junction. The CDR3 contains 15 residues, cysteine and phenylalanine counted. Only CDR3 DNA remains: 45 bases, in frame from the first base. A word on this clonotype: The clone's antigen remains unknown. It has no much larger one-base neighbor in the sample; base qualities were not kept.

Receptor amplification or capture employed PCR. The listed sequencing device is Illumina HiSeq 2500. Molecular barcoding was employed in the preparation of TCR libraries, with unique molecular identifiers being used to normalize TCRbeta repertoire quantification. TCRdb reworked the public reads: Q25 trimming with fastp, MiXCR clone assembly, productive beta chains retained. Each CDR3 protein appears once, grouped with its most common genes and DNA. In this sample the table shows about 230,000 distinct CDR3 sequences, approximately 10% of which occur a single time. Approximately 6.2% of the sample goes to the ten largest clones.

The source of this sequence is a human donor who donated a stem cell graft to a child with acute lymphoblastic leukemia. Sequencing used PBMCs from the stem cell graft donor, obtained from the stem cell graft. The rearranged segments are TRBV7-8 and TRBJ2-7, with 11 middle bases fitting TRBD2. The DNA reads TGTGCCAGCAGCTCACCTAGCGGGGGGTTCTACGAGCAGTACTTC. This encodes CASSSPSGGFYEQYF. The CDR3 plus the reference TRBV7-8 and TRBJ2-7 genes for the other parts give the full variable domain: GAGVSQSPRYKVAKRGQDVALRCDPISGHVSLFWYQQALGQGPEFLTYFQNEAQLDKSGLPSDRFFAERPEGSVSTLKIQRTQQEDSAVYLCASSSPSGGFYEQYFGPGTRLTVT.